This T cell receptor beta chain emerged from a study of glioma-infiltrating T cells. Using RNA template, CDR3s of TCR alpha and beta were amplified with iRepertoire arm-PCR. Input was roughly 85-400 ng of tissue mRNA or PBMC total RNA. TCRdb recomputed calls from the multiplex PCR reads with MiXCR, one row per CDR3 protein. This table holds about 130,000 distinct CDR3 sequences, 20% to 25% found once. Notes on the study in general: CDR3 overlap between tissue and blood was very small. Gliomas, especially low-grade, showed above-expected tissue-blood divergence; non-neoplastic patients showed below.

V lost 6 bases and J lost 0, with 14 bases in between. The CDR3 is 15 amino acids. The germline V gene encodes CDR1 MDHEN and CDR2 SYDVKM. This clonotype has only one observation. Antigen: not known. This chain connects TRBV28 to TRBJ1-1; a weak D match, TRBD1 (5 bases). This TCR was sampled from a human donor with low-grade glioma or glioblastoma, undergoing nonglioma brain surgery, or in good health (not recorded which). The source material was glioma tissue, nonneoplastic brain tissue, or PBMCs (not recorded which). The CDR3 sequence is CASSYAGHLNTEAFF. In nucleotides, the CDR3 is TGTGCCAGCAGCTACGCAGGACACCTGAACACTGAAGCTTTCTTT.